This TCR beta chain was documented in a study of blood T cell repertoires in COVID-19. Background on the study: Material from acute and convalescent COVID-19 was sourced from the United States, Italy and Spain. From T cells, B-cell-depleted T cells, or PBMCs came the material, which was cDNA or gDNA.

CDR1 is ENHRY and CDR2 is SYGVKD in the germline V gene. The germline V and J ends were trimmed by 11 bases and 5 bases, with 14 bases remaining between them. The CDR3 contains 12 residues. Original processing methods: Amplification of reference gene primers was used by the study to estimate nucleated cell counts. Sequenced by immunoSEQ multiplex PCR; TCRdb stores in-frame clones only, minus some. V, J and clone size derive from that table, while D and trimming were established from the DNA sequence. The sample shows approximately 26,000 clones, around 87% of them seen only once. The source of this sequence is a woman aged 55-75 years with active COVID-19. Sequencing was performed on peripheral blood. The chain is built from TRBV10-3 and TRBJ2-3; the D gene is possibly TRBD1 (7 bases). The chain's CDR3 is CAAAGGLDTQYF. DNA for the CDR3: TGTGCCGCGGCAGGGGGGTTAGATACGCAGTATTTT.